This T cell receptor beta chain was found in a study of blood T cell repertoires in COVID-19. Clones were sequenced by immunoSEQ multiplex PCR, and TCRdb holds only the in-frame ones, with some missing. The table records about 280,000 clones, approximately 88% of them present only once. V dropped 4 bases and J dropped 4; count of bases not matched to a gene: 5. Germline CDR1 LNHDA, CDR2 SQIVND (reference sequence). CDR3 length: 14 residues. This clonotype was sampled from a man between 18 and 29 years old with active or convalescent COVID-19. The sequenced material came from peripheral blood. The chain joins TRBV19 to TRBJ1-2; 8 nucleotides agree with TRBD1. The CDR3 is CASSKPTGGYGYTF. CDR3 nucleotides: TGTGCCAGTAGTAAGCCCACAGGGGGCTATGGCTACACCTTC.